The 24 T cell receptor beta chains below come from one sample, sequenced in a study of cytomegalovirus exposure and HLA in healthy donors. The PCR ran on 60 Vbeta and 13 Jbeta primers. Data came from immunoSEQ multiplex PCR; TCRdb stores just in-frame clones and leaves some out. The data hold a few hundred thousand clones, with 80% observed a single time. The specimen sequenced was PBMCs. These receptors were taken from a girl aged 2 to 9 in good health and CMV-seronegative.

The V and J genes are TRBV7-9 and TRBJ2-7, with 9 bases matching TRBD2. The CDR3 spans 17 residues. Germline assignment: CDR1 SEHNR and CDR2 FQNEAQ (reference sequence). V was pared by 1 base and J by 2 bases, with 9 bases of the junction left unmatched. CDR3 DNA sequence: TGTGCCAGCAGCTTAGTGGCTAGCGGGATCCTAACCTACGAGCAGTACTTC. It encodes CASSLVASGILTYEQYF.

V gene TRBV4-2 combines with J gene TRBJ1-6, with D maybe TRBD1 (5 bases). The V and J ends lost 2 bases and 6 bases respectively, with 14 bases between them. The germline gives CDR1 LGHNA, CDR2 YNFKEQ. The CDR3 loop spans 16 amino acids. The CDR3 here is CASSQSYTGVNSPLHF. As DNA, the CDR3 is TGTGCCAGCAGCCAATCATATACAGGAGTTAATTCACCCCTCCACTTT.

This rearrangement joins TRBV10-3 to TRBJ1-1; D remains unclear. This CDR3 region has 12 residues. CDR1 and CDR2 (germline): ENHRY, SYGVKD. Trimming took off 8 bases at V and 4 bases at J, with 11 bases between the two ends. This CDR3 reads CAIAPRSTEAFF. The DNA of the CDR3 is TGTGCCATCGCCCCTCGGTCCACTGAAGCTTTCTTT.

The chain recombines TRBV2 with TRBJ1-2; 9 bases line up with TRBD1. CDR1 and CDR2 (germline): SNHLY, FYNNEI. V lost 9 bases, J lost 1 base, and 6 bases stayed unmatched. CDR3 length: 14 amino acids. The CDR3 region has the DNA TGTGCCAGAGATAGGGACAGGGATAACTATGGCTACACCTTC. It yields the protein CARDRDRDNYGYTF.

CDR3 in DNA: TGTGCCAGCAGGGGGGCTAGCGGGAGACACACCTACAATGAGCAGTTCTTC. Translation: CASRGASGRHTYNEQFF. V gene TRBV28 combines with J gene TRBJ2-1; TRBD2 matches at 10 bases. V shed 6 bases and J 2 bases; nucleotides not matched to a gene: 10. Germline loops: CDR1 MDHEN, CDR2 SYDVKM. CDR3 size: 17 residues.

The chain uses TRBV10-3 and TRBJ2-1, with 16 bases lining up with TRBD2. The CDR3 spans 17 residues. The V segment lost 2 bases and the J segment 9 bases; nucleotides outside the gene matches: 7. Per the germline V gene, CDR1 is ENHRY and CDR2 is SYGVKD. The CDR3 here is CAISEGTSGRAAGEQFF. The CDR3 DNA sequence: TGTGCCATCAGTGAGGGGACTAGCGGGAGGGCCGCAGGTGAGCAGTTCTTC.

V is TRBV5-1 and J is TRBJ2-6; no clear D. This CDR3 is 16 amino acids long. CDR1 and CDR2 from the germline V gene are SGHRS and YFSETQ. V lost 2 bases to trimming and J lost 0 bases, with 9 bases between them. The CDR3 spells CASSFALDSGANVLTF. CDR3 nucleotide sequence: TGCGCCAGCAGCTTCGCCCTAGACTCTGGGGCCAACGTCCTGACTTTC.

The chain joins TRBV6-4 to TRBJ2-3, with 11 bases matching TRBD2. Trimming cost V 3 bases and J 5 bases; bases outside gene matches: 7. This CDR3 has 16 amino acids. Germline lookup yields CDR1 MRHNA and CDR2 SNTAGT. DNA of the CDR3: TGTGCCAGCAGTGAAACCTTAGCGGGGGGGCAAGATACGCAGTATTTT. This codes for CASSETLAGGQDTQYF.

The rearrangement joins TRBV30 to TRBJ1-1; D unresolved. Trimming cost V 5 bases and J 10 bases, with 14 bases left between them. The CDR3 sequence is 11 residues long. Looked up from germline, CDR1 is GTSNPN and CDR2 is SVGIG (reference sequence). Here the CDR3 DNA reads TGTGCCTGGGGTTTGACATTAGGAGCTTTCTTT. Amino acids: CAWGLTLGAFF.

In this sample, this clone turned up once. This rearrangement joins TRBV7-6 to TRBJ1-6; D is perhaps TRBD1 (6 bases). The ends were cut back, 5 bases at V and 10 bases at J, with 18 bases in the middle. Germline-derived CDR1 and CDR2 are SGHVS and FNYEAQ. The CDR3 has 15 amino acids. The CDR3 nucleotides read TGTGCCAGCAGCCTAACAGGGAGCTCGGTGTCACCCCTCCACTTT. Its protein product is CASSLTGSSVSPLHF.

This clone was detected only a few times. The gene calls are TRBV7-6 and TRBJ2-7, with a tentative D call TRBD1 (8 bases). V lost 1 base and J lost 3, with 13 bases in between. CDR3 size: 15 residues. Germline values: CDR1 SGHVS, CDR2 FNYEAQ. The CDR3 DNA is TGTGCCAGCAGCTTAGACAGGGGGGGTAACTACGAGCAGTACTTC. It translates to CASSLDRGGNYEQYF.

This clone was recorded a few times. This rearrangement joins TRBV12-5 to TRBJ2-7; perhaps TRBD1 as D (5 bases). Trimming shortened V by 3 bases and J by 7 bases, and 10 bases separated the two germline ends. The length of the CDR3 is 12 residues. Germline lookup yields CDR1 LGHNT and CDR2 FRNRAP. This CDR3 is CASGFDPGEQYF. For the CDR3, the DNA is TGTGCTAGTGGTTTTGACCCAGGGGAGCAGTACTTC.

In DNA, the CDR3 is TGTGCCAGCAGCCAAACTGCGGGAGGGACCTACGAGCAGTACTTC. Amino acid sequence: CASSQTAGGTYEQYF. The chain carries TRBV7-6 and TRBJ2-7, with 9 bases lining up with TRBD2. V was pared by 5 bases and J by 2 bases, with 7 bases of the junction left unmatched. The CDR3 is made up of 15 amino acids. The germline V gene has CDR1 SGHVS and CDR2 FNYEAQ.

This clone occurred once. The rearrangement joins TRBV7-2 to TRBJ2-1, with 10 bases lining up with TRBD2. This CDR3 is 15 amino acids long. The ends lost 7 bases at V and 8 bases at J; junction bases unmatched: 11. Germline lookup yields CDR1 SGHTA and CDR2 FQGNSA. The CDR3: CASTLGLASPDEQFF. CDR3 sequence (DNA): TGTGCCAGCACCTTGGGACTAGCGAGTCCAGATGAGCAGTTCTTC.

The CDR3 loop reads CASSLDAGGRHYGYTF. CDR3 nucleotides: TGTGCCAGCAGCTTAGACGCGGGGGGCAGACACTATGGCTACACCTTC. The J gene is TRBJ1-2, the V gene TRBV13, with D maybe TRBD1 (6 bases). Germline assignment: CDR1 PRHDT and CDR2 FYEKMQ (reference sequence). With 1 base removed from V and 3 bases from J, the gap between germline ends came to 15 bases. This CDR3 has 16 amino acids.

The chain carries TRBV30 and TRBJ1-6; no firm D call. CDR3 size: 13 residues. Germline CDR1 is GTSNPN and CDR2 is SVGIG (reference sequence). Trimming stripped 5 bases from V and 8 bases from J, with 13 bases between. CDR3 sequence: CAWDTASHSPLHF. CDR3 nucleotide sequence: TGTGCCTGGGACACCGCGTCGCATTCACCCCTCCACTTT.

The CDR3, as DNA: TGTGCCAGCAGTGAAGCCAGGGAAGATAGGTATGGCTACACCTTC. This gives the protein CASSEAREDRYGYTF. The rearrangement links TRBV6-1 to TRBJ1-2; D is perhaps TRBD1 (5 bases). The CDR3 has 15 amino acids. Per the germline V gene, CDR1 is MNHNS and CDR2 is SASEGT. V was cut by 0 bases and J by 5 bases, with 13 bases left in between.

This clone was recorded only once. This sequence joins TRBV28 and TRBJ1-2; the D is unclear. Germline V gene data show CDR1 as MDHEN and CDR2 as SYDVKM. The CDR3 has 13 residues. V was shortened by 8 bases and J by 4 bases, with 14 bases between the two germline ends. CDR3 sequence (DNA): TGTGCCAGCGGCGTGAGTGCTAGCTATGGCTACACCTTC. Its translation is CASGVSASYGYTF.

The chain couples TRBV21-1 to TRBJ2-1; TRBD2, as called in the table, went unchecked against the DNA. TRBV21-1 is tagged as a pseudogene. The CDR3 length is 17 residues. The CDR3 loop reads CAPFGDPAGLAHNEQFF. The CDR3 coding sequence is TGTGCCCCCTTCGGAGATCCAGCCGGACTAGCGCACAATGAGCAGTTCTTC.

This sequence joins TRBV5-1 and TRBJ2-1; D is undetermined. The V gene lost 0 bases and the J gene lost 4 bases, with 8 bases spanning the gap. This CDR3 spans 14 amino acids. Germline assignment: CDR1 SGHRS and CDR2 YFSETQ. In nucleotides, the CDR3 is TGCGCCAGCAGCTTGGCCAGGCAGTACAATGAGCAGTTCTTC. This translates into CASSLARQYNEQFF.

The chain has TRBV19 and TRBJ2-1; weak D call: TRBD2 (5 bases). This CDR3 region has 14 residues. Germline CDR1 reads LNHDA; CDR2 reads SQIVND (reference sequence). With 6 bases removed from V and 9 bases from J, the gap between germline ends came to 18 bases. CDR3 protein: CASRTRRENGEQFF. CDR3 nucleotides: TGTGCCAGTAGAACTAGGAGAGAAAACGGTGAGCAGTTCTTC.

The rearrangement uses TRBV29-1 and TRBJ2-2; D perhaps matches TRBD1 (5 bases). The CDR3 has 12 amino acids. Germline V gives CDR1 SQVTM, CDR2 ANQGSEA. The V and J ends lost 7 bases and 7 bases respectively, with 13 bases between them. Here the CDR3 reads CSASQGIGELFF. The CDR3 DNA sequence: TGCAGCGCATCGCAGGGAATCGGGGAGCTGTTTTTT.

This sequence joins TRBV7-9 and TRBJ2-7, with 9 bases matching TRBD1. With V trimmed by 5 bases and J by 9 bases, 14 bases remained unmatched. The CDR3 totals 15 residues. Germline V gene data show CDR1 as SEHNR and CDR2 as FQNEAQ (reference sequence). The CDR3 bases are TGTGCCAGCAGCCCGTATCCGGGACAGGGAACGGGGCAGTACTTC. Its translation is CASSPYPGQGTGQYF.

The CDR3 region has the DNA TGTGCCAGCAGTTTATGGGGACTTGGCCGGGAAGGCTACACCTTC. Translating gives CASSLWGLGREGYTF. The genes are TRBV27 and TRBJ1-2; D perhaps matches TRBD1 (5 bases). The V gene's germline CDR1 is MNHEY and CDR2 SMNVEV (reference sequence). The CDR3 length is 15 residues. V was trimmed by 1 base and J by 8 bases, leaving 17 bases between them.